This passage covers 4 T cell receptor beta chains from one sample sequenced in a study of shared clonotypes between healthy human individuals. This table comes from immunoSEQ multiplex PCR, and its TCRdb copy is limited to in-frame clones, with some not included. In the table there are a few million clones, 80% to 95% of which are singletons. Sequenced material: naive CD4+ T cells from PBMCs. Noted subset: CD45RA+ positively selected. Source of these receptors: a man younger than 30 in good health. Some clones in this sample may be carry-over from other donors' samples.

CDR3: CASSFRLGRPYEQYF. In nucleotides, the CDR3 is TGTGCCAGCAGTTTTCGTCTAGGGCGCCCCTACGAGCAGTACTTC. The V gene is TRBV28, the J gene TRBJ2-7; D uncertain. The germline CDR1 and CDR2 sequences are MDHEN and SYDVKM. V gave up 3 bases and J gave up 2 bases, with 14 bases separating them. The CDR3 covers 15 residues.

This rearrangement joins TRBV9 to TRBJ1-4; D is perhaps TRBD1 (5 bases). The V gene's germline CDR1 is SGDLS and CDR2 YYNGEE. CDR3 size: 15 residues. V was clipped by 2 bases and J by 1 base, with 9 bases between them. CDR3 bases: TGTGCCAGCAGCGTCCAGGGTAAAACTAATGAAAAACTGTTTTTT. It encodes CASSVQGKTNEKLFF. The complete variable domain, with remaining parts taken from reference TRBV9 and TRBJ1-4, reads DSGVTQTPKHLITATGQRVTLRCSPRSGDLSVYWYQQSLDQGLQFLIQYYNGEERAKGNILERFSAQQFPDLHSELNLSSLELGDSALYFCASSVQGKTNEKLFFGSGTQLSVL.

The V and J genes are TRBV6-1 and TRBJ1-1, with D maybe TRBD1 (5 bases). V was shortened by 6 bases and J by 6 bases, with 17 bases between the two germline ends. The CDR3 spans 14 residues. The V gene's germline CDR1 is MNHNS and CDR2 SASEGT. The chain's CDR3 is CASRVLDTGAEAFF. The CDR3 nucleotides read TGTGCCAGCAGAGTTCTGGACACCGGGGCTGAAGCTTTCTTT.

The chain recombines TRBV7-3 with TRBJ2-7; TRBD1 matches 7 bases. From germline, CDR1 is SGHTA and CDR2 FQGTGA. Trimming took 2 bases from V and 12 from J; bases not matched to a gene: 10. The CDR3 is made up of 13 amino acids. The CDR3 reads CASSLDRLGQPYF. The CDR3 DNA is TGTGCCAGCAGCTTAGATCGGTTGGGACAGCCGTACTTC. Combining the CDR3 with reference TRBV7-3 and TRBJ2-7 gives the whole variable domain GAGVSQTPSNKVTEKGKYVELRCDPISGHTALYWYRQSLGQGPEFLIYFQGTGAADDSGLPNDRFFAVRPEGSVSTLKIQRTERGDSAVYLCASSLDRLGQPYFGPGTRLTVT.